This T cell receptor (beta chain) was identified during a study of T cells in Graves' hyperthyroidism and ophthalmopathy. The source material, RNA transcripts, was used to amplify TCR beta CDR3 regions. TCR CDR3 underwent first-round RT-PCR with the HTBI primer set. In TCRdb, the multiplex PCR reads were re-called with MiXCR into one record per CDR3 protein. The repertoire has some 200,000 distinct CDR3 sequences, roughly a sixth of them found once; the top ten carry about half. This CDR3 region has 14 residues. Germline V gene data show CDR1 as DFQATT and CDR2 as SNEGSKA (reference sequence). J was trimmed by 10 bases and V by 0 bases; bases with no gene match: 6. Study results and limitations: Ophthalmopathy was predicted by the model a median of approximately 6 months ahead of onset.

Among the patients, aged 18 to 65, hyperthyroidism was newly diagnosed and had lasted under 2 months. This clonotype came up many times. Its target is unknown. This clonotype was obtained from a woman between 45 and 60 years old with Graves' hyperthyroidism. Sequenced material: blood. This chain links TRBV20-1 with TRBJ2-1, with 10 bases fitting TRBD2. In nucleotides, the CDR3 is TGCAGTGCTAGAGATGTCCTAGCGGGAGTAGAGCAGTTCTTC. The encoded protein is CSARDVLAGVEQFF.